These T cell receptor beta chains were read from a single sample in a study of beta chain features in type 1 diabetes. Generated by immunoSEQ multiplex PCR, the TCRdb table keeps only in-frame clones and is missing some. The sample lists 150,000 to 200,000 clones; roughly 60% were seen once. The sample was naive CD4+ T cells from blood. The receptors derive from a man aged 25 to 40 with type 1 diabetes. Both conserved end residues are part of each CDR3. Fields, in order: CDR3 protein, CDR3 DNA, V gene, D gene, J gene, clone size. A D gene is named only where the DNA matches it firmly. The listing skips clone size in some rows; elsewhere it reads once, few, many or a size class.

CDR3 protein: CASSEFVEYEQYF; CDR3 DNA: TGTGCCAGCAGTGAATTTGTGGAGTACGAGCAGTACTTC; V gene: TRBV2; D gene: .; J gene: TRBJ2-7; clone size: .
CDR3 protein: CASSPPGFSPDTQYF; CDR3 DNA: TGTGCCAGCTCACCACCCGGGTTCTCCCCAGATACGCAGTATTTT; V gene: TRBV18; D gene: .; J gene: TRBJ2-3; clone size: .
CDR3 protein: CSVDFRQNSPLHF; CDR3 DNA: TGCAGCGTTGATTTTCGGCAGAATTCACCCCTCCACTTT; V gene: TRBV29-1; D gene: .; J gene: TRBJ1-6; clone size: few
CDR3 protein: CSVAQGRDTEAFF; CDR3 DNA: TGCAGCGTTGCGCAGGGGAGGGACACTGAAGCTTTCTTT; V gene: TRBV29-1; D gene: .; J gene: TRBJ1-1; clone size: .
CDR3 protein: CATNRGNEQYF; CDR3 DNA: TGTGCCACCAACAGAGGCAACGAGCAGTACTTC; V gene: TRBV30; D gene: .; J gene: TRBJ2-7; clone size: few
CDR3 protein: CASSRRTGGDYEQYF; CDR3 DNA: TGTGCCAGTAGCCGTAGGACAGGGGGCGACTACGAGCAGTACTTC; V gene: TRBV19; D gene: TRBD1; J gene: TRBJ2-7; clone size: .
CDR3 protein: CASSFGQGSSTDTQYF; CDR3 DNA: TGTGCCAGCAGCTTTGGGCAGGGGTCTAGCACAGATACGCAGTATTTT; V gene: TRBV7-2; D gene: .; J gene: TRBJ2-3; clone size: .
CDR3 protein: CASSLGPRDETQYF; CDR3 DNA: TGTGCCAGCAGCTTAGGTCCCCGGGACGAGACCCAGTACTTC; V gene: TRBV7-9; D gene: .; J gene: TRBJ2-5; clone size: .
CDR3 protein: CASSLMRQGDEQYF; CDR3 DNA: TGTGCCAGCAGTTTGATGCGACAGGGGGACGAGCAGTACTTC; V gene: TRBV28; D gene: TRBD1; J gene: TRBJ2-7; clone size: .
CDR3 protein: CASSSPGLYNEQFF; CDR3 DNA: TGTGCCAGCAGTTCGCCTGGACTTTACAATGAGCAGTTCTTC; V gene: TRBV28; D gene: .; J gene: TRBJ2-1; clone size: .
CDR3 protein: CAWSVQGYQPQHF; CDR3 DNA: TGTGCCTGGAGTGTGCAGGGCTATCAGCCCCAGCATTTT; V gene: TRBV30; D gene: .; J gene: TRBJ1-5; clone size: .
CDR3 protein: CASSLRAGNTIYF; CDR3 DNA: TGTGCCAGCAGTTTAAGGGCTGGAAACACCATATATTTT; V gene: TRBV27; D gene: .; J gene: TRBJ1-3; clone size: once
CDR3 protein: CASSVQGATYEQYF; CDR3 DNA: TGTGCCAGCAGTGTACAGGGGGCCACCTACGAGCAGTACTTC; V gene: TRBV2; D gene: TRBD1; J gene: TRBJ2-7; clone size: .
CDR3 protein: CASSSVRGAGANVLTF; CDR3 DNA: TGTGCCAGCAGCTCCGTTAGGGGGGCTGGGGCCAACGTCCTGACTTTC; V gene: TRBV11-2; D gene: .; J gene: TRBJ2-6; clone size: .
CDR3 protein: CASSVGIGNTEETQYF; CDR3 DNA: TGTGCCAGCAGCGTAGGCATAGGGAACACAGAAGAGACCCAGTACTTC; V gene: TRBV9; D gene: .; J gene: TRBJ2-5; clone size: few
CDR3 protein: CAWSVLQTGWLHEQYF; CDR3 DNA: TGTGCCTGGAGTGTACTACAGACAGGGTGGTTGCACGAGCAGTACTTC; V gene: TRBV30; D gene: TRBD1; J gene: TRBJ2-7; clone size: .
CDR3 protein: CASSLYRLREDEQFF; CDR3 DNA: TGTGCCAGCAGTTTATACAGGCTGAGGGAGGATGAGCAGTTCTTC; V gene: TRBV27; D gene: .; J gene: TRBJ2-1; clone size: .
CDR3 protein: CAWSQGVAGQPQHF; CDR3 DNA: TGTGCCTGGAGTCAGGGGGTCGCAGGACAGCCCCAGCATTTT; V gene: TRBV30; D gene: TRBD1; J gene: TRBJ1-5; clone size: few
CDR3 protein: CASSFFSGGITDTQYF; CDR3 DNA: TGTGCCAGCAGCTTCTTTAGCGGGGGTATCACAGATACGCAGTATTTT; V gene: TRBV11-2; D gene: TRBD2; J gene: TRBJ2-3; clone size: .
CDR3 protein: CASRLTSGGAHEQFF; CDR3 DNA: TGCGCCAGCAGGCTTACTAGCGGGGGGGCCCATGAGCAGTTCTTC; V gene: TRBV10-2; D gene: TRBD2; J gene: TRBJ2-1; clone size: .
CDR3 protein: CASSFRGAGDTQYF; CDR3 DNA: TGTGCCAGCAGTTTTCGGGGTGCGGGAGATACGCAGTATTTT; V gene: TRBV28; D gene: .; J gene: TRBJ2-3; clone size: .
CDR3 protein: CASKTWTENTEAFF; CDR3 DNA: TGTGCCAGCAAAACCTGGACAGAGAACACTGAAGCTTTCTTT; V gene: TRBV7-2; D gene: .; J gene: TRBJ1-1; clone size: few
CDR3 protein: CASTPGPGTDTQYF; CDR3 DNA: TGTGCCAGCACCCCAGGACCAGGCACAGATACGCAGTATTTT; V gene: TRBV6-5; D gene: .; J gene: TRBJ2-3; clone size: .
CDR3 protein: CASNSQPFTGELFF; CDR3 DNA: TGTGCCAGCAACTCCCAACCGTTCACCGGGGAGCTGTTTTTT; V gene: TRBV14; D gene: .; J gene: TRBJ2-2; clone size: .
CDR3 protein: CASSEAMGGGPPNYF; CDR3 DNA: TGTGCCAGCAGCGAAGCTATGGGGGGGGGCCCCCCGAATTATTTT; V gene: TRBV25-1; D gene: .; J gene: TRBJ2-3; clone size: once
CDR3 protein: CSASLVNEQFF; CDR3 DNA: TGCAGTGCTAGTCTCGTAAATGAGCAGTTCTTC; V gene: TRBV20-1; D gene: .; J gene: TRBJ2-1; clone size: .
CDR3 protein: CASSFPSREDTQYF; CDR3 DNA: TGTGCCAGCAGCTTCCCGTCGAGGGAGGATACGCAGTATTTT; V gene: TRBV5-4; D gene: .; J gene: TRBJ2-3; clone size: .
CDR3 protein: CASSDPTGPKNIQYF; CDR3 DNA: TGTGCCAGCAGTGATCCGACAGGGCCCAAAAACATTCAGTACTTC; V gene: TRBV2; D gene: TRBD1; J gene: TRBJ2-4; clone size: few
CDR3 protein: CASSTSRGRETQYF; CDR3 DNA: TGTGCCAGCAGTACGTCTAGGGGCCGGGAGACCCAGTACTTC; V gene: TRBV27; D gene: .; J gene: TRBJ2-5; clone size: few
CDR3 protein: CSVEGQPNEKLFF; CDR3 DNA: TGCAGCGTCGAGGGACAGCCTAATGAAAAACTGTTTTTT; V gene: TRBV29-1; D gene: TRBD1; J gene: TRBJ1-4; clone size: .
CDR3 protein: CASSPIQDRAFGEQFF; CDR3 DNA: TGTGCCAGCAGCCCGATTCAGGACAGGGCATTTGGTGAGCAGTTCTTC; V gene: TRBV7-6; D gene: TRBD1; J gene: TRBJ2-1; clone size: few
CDR3 protein: CASSLEGGEQFF; CDR3 DNA: TGCGCCAGCAGCTTGGAAGGCGGAGAGCAGTTCTTC; V gene: TRBV5-1; D gene: .; J gene: TRBJ2-1; clone size: .
CDR3 protein: CASSYSNREFF; CDR3 DNA: TGTGCCAGCAGCTATTCGAACCGAGAGTTCTTC; V gene: TRBV11-2; D gene: .; J gene: TRBJ2-1; clone size: .
CDR3 protein: CAWSGLLHEQFF; CDR3 DNA: TGTGCCTGGAGCGGACTGCTCCATGAGCAGTTCTTC; V gene: TRBV30; D gene: .; J gene: TRBJ2-1; clone size: few
CDR3 protein: CASSVGPPGSYNEQFF; CDR3 DNA: TGTGCCAGCAGCGTAGGGCCTCCAGGGTCATACAATGAGCAGTTCTTC; V gene: TRBV9; D gene: .; J gene: TRBJ2-1; clone size: .
CDR3 protein: CASSPKVESSYNEQFF; CDR3 DNA: TGTGCCAGCTCACCAAAAGTAGAGAGCTCCTACAATGAGCAGTTCTTC; V gene: TRBV18; D gene: .; J gene: TRBJ2-1; clone size: once
CDR3 protein: CASSLAVTEQYF; CDR3 DNA: TGTGCCAGCAGCTTGGCAGTTACCGAGCAGTACTTC; V gene: TRBV5-8; D gene: .; J gene: TRBJ2-7; clone size: .
CDR3 protein: CASSLSTGYEQYF; CDR3 DNA: TGCGCCAGCAGCCTAAGTACAGGGTACGAGCAGTACTTC; V gene: TRBV4-3; D gene: .; J gene: TRBJ2-7; clone size: .
CDR3 protein: CASSLVSRGRTDTQYF; CDR3 DNA: TGCGCCAGCAGCTTGGTGTCCAGGGGGCGGACAGATACGCAGTATTTT; V gene: TRBV5-1; D gene: TRBD1; J gene: TRBJ2-3; clone size: .
CDR3 protein: CASSQIQGSSYNSPLHF; CDR3 DNA: TGCGCCAGCAGCCAGATACAGGGGAGCTCCTATAATTCACCCCTCCACTTT; V gene: TRBV4-3; D gene: TRBD1; J gene: TRBJ1-6; clone size: .
CDR3 protein: CASSAEMRRSYNEQFF; CDR3 DNA: TGTGCCAGCTCAGCAGAGATGCGGCGCTCCTACAATGAGCAGTTCTTC; V gene: TRBV27; D gene: .; J gene: TRBJ2-1; clone size: few
CDR3 protein: CASSVSASSDNSPLHF; CDR3 DNA: TGTGCCAGCAGCGTCTCAGCGTCTTCCGATAATTCACCCCTCCACTTT; V gene: TRBV9; D gene: .; J gene: TRBJ1-6; clone size: .
CDR3 protein: CASRLTGDGELFF; CDR3 DNA: TGTGCCAGCAGACTGACGGGAGACGGGGAGCTGTTTTTT; V gene: TRBV11-2; D gene: .; J gene: TRBJ2-2; clone size: .
CDR3 protein: CASSSGTASYEQYF; CDR3 DNA: TGTGCCAGCAGCTCCGGGACAGCCTCCTACGAGCAGTACTTC; V gene: TRBV6-5; D gene: TRBD1; J gene: TRBJ2-7; clone size: .
CDR3 protein: CASSPQVAENEQFF; CDR3 DNA: TGTGCCAGCAGCCCTCAGGTGGCAGAAAATGAGCAGTTCTTC; V gene: TRBV9; D gene: .; J gene: TRBJ2-1; clone size: once
CDR3 protein: CASSYRSGYEQYF; CDR3 DNA: TGTGCCAGCAGTTATAGAAGCGGGTACGAGCAGTACTTC; V gene: TRBV9; D gene: .; J gene: TRBJ2-7; clone size: .
CDR3 protein: CASSSKTVPTMNTEAFF; CDR3 DNA: TGTGCCAGCAGCTCCAAGACAGTCCCAACTATGAACACTGAAGCTTTCTTT; V gene: TRBV7-9; D gene: .; J gene: TRBJ1-1; clone size: once
CDR3 protein: CAISLAGEETQYF; CDR3 DNA: TGTGCCATCAGTTTAGCGGGGGAAGAGACCCAGTACTTC; V gene: TRBV10-3; D gene: TRBD2; J gene: TRBJ2-5; clone size: .